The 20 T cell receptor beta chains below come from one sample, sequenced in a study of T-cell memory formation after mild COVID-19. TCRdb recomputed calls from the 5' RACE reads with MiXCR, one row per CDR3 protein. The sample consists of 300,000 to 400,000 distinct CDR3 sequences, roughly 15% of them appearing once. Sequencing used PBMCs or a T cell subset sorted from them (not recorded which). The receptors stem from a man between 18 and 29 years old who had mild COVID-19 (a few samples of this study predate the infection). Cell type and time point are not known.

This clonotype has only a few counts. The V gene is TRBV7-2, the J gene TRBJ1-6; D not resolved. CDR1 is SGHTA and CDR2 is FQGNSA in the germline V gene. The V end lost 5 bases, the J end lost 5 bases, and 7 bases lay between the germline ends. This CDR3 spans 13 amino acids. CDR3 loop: CASSGQNNSPLHF. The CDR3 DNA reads TGTGCCAGCAGCGGGCAGAATAATTCACCCCTCCACTTT. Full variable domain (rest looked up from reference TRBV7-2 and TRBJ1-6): GAGVSQSPSNKVTEKGKDVELRCDPISGHTALYWYRQSLGQGLEFLIYFQGNSAPDKSGLPSDRFSAERTGGSVSTLTIQRTQQEDSAVYLCASSGQNNSPLHFGNGTRLTVT.

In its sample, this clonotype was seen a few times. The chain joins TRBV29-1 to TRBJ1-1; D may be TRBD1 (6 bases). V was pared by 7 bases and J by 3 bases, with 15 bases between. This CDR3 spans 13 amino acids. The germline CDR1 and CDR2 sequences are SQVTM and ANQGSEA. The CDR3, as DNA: TGCAGCGCCCAACACAGGGCGGACACTGAAGCTTTCTTT. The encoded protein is CSAQHRADTEAFF. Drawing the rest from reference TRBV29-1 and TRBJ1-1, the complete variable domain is SAVISQKPSRDICQRGTSLTIQCQVDSQVTMMFWYRQQPGQSLTLIATANQGSEATYESGFVIDKFPISRPNLTFSTLTVSNMSPEDSSIYLCSAQHRADTEAFFGQGTRLTVV.

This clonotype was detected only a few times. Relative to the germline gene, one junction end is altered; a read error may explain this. CDR3 in amino acids: CASTLRAVDEQFF. CDR3 nucleotides: TGTGCCAGCACCTTAAGGGCGGTAGATGAGCAGTTCTTC. V usage is TRBV7-2 and J usage is TRBJ2-1; D is ambiguous. Germline loops: CDR1 SGHTA, CDR2 FQGNSA. The CDR3 totals 13 residues.

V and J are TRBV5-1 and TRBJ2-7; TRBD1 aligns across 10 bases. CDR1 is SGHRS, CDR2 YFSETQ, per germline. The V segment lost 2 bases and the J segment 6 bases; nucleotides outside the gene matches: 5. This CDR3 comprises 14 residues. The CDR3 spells CASSFGTGEREQYF. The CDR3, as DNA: TGCGCCAGCAGCTTCGGGACAGGGGAACGCGAGCAGTACTTC.

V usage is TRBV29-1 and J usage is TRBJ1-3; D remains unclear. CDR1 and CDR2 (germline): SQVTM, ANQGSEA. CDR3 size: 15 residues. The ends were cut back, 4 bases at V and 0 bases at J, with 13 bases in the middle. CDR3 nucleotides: TGCAGCGTTGCTACCGGGCCCCACTCTGGAAACACCATATATTTT. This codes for CSVATGPHSGNTIYF. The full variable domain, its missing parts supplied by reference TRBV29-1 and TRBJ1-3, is SAVISQKPSRDICQRGTSLTIQCQVDSQVTMMFWYRQQPGQSLTLIATANQGSEATYESGFVIDKFPISRPNLTFSTLTVSNMSPEDSSIYLCSVATGPHSGNTIYFGEGSWLTVV.

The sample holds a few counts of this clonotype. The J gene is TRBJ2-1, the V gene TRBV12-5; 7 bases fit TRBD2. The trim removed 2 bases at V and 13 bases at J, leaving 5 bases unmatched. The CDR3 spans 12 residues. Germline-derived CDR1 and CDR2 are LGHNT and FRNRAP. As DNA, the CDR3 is TGTGCTAGTGGTTTGCCCCGACTAGCTCAGTTCTTC. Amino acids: CASGLPRLAQFF.

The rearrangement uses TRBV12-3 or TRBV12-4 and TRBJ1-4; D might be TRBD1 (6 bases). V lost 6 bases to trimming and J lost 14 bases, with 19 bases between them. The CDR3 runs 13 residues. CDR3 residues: CASRSLRGGYLFF. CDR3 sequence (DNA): TGTGCCAGCAGATCTCTAAGGGGGGGGTACCTGTTTTTT.

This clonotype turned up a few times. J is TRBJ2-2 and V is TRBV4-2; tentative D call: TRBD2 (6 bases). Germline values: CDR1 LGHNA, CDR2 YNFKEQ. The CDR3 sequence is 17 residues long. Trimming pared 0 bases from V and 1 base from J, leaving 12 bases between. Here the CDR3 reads CASSQEGARGNTGELFF. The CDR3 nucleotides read TGTGCCAGCAGCCAAGAGGGTGCGCGGGGGAACACCGGGGAGCTGTTTTTT.

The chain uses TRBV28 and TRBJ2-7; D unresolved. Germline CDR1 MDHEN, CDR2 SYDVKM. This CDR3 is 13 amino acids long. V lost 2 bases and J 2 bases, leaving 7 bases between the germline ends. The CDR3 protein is CASSLATTYEQYF. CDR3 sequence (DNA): TGTGCCAGCAGTTTAGCTACTACCTACGAGCAGTACTTC.

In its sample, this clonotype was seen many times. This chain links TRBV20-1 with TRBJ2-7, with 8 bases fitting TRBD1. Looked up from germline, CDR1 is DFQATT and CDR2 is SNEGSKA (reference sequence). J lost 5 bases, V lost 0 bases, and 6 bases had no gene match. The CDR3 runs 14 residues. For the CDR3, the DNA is TGCAGTGCTAGAGAAGTGGACAGGGCCAACGAGCAGTACGTC. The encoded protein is CSAREVDRANEQYV.

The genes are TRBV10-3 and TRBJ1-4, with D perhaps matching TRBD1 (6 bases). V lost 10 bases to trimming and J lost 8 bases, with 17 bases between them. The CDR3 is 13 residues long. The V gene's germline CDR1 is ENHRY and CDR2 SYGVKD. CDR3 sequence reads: CATQLAGGEKLFF. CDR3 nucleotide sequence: TGTGCCACCCAACTGGCGGGGGGCGAAAAACTGTTTTTT.

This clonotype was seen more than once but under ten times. DNA for the CDR3: TGTGCCAGCTCATTGGGGCAAAAGAACACTGAAGCTTTCTTT. Protein product: CASSLGQKNTEAFF. This rearrangement joins TRBV18 to TRBJ1-1; perhaps TRBD1 as D (5 bases). V was trimmed by 5 bases and J by 1 base, leaving 11 bases between them. The CDR3 runs to 14 residues. CDR1 KGHSH and CDR2 LQKENI come from the germline V gene.

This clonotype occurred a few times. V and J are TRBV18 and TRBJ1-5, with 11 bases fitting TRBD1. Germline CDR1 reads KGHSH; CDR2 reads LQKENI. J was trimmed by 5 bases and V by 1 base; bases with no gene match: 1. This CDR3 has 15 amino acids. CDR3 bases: TGTGCCAGCTCACCACAGGGACAGGGGGATCAGCCCCAGCATTTT. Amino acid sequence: CASSPQGQGDQPQHF.

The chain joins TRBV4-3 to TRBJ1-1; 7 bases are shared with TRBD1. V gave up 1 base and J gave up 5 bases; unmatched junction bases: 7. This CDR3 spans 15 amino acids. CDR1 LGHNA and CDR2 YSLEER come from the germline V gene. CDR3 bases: TGCGCCAGCAGCCAAGGGCTACAGGGGAGGACTGAAGCTTTCTTT. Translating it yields CASSQGLQGRTEAFF.

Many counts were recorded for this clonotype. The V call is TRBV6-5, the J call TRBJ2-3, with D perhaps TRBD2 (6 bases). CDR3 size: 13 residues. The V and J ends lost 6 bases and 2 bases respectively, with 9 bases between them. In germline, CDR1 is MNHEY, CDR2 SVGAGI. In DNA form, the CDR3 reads TGTGCCAGCAGCCGGACTAACACAGATACGCAGTATTTT. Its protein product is CASSRTNTDTQYF.

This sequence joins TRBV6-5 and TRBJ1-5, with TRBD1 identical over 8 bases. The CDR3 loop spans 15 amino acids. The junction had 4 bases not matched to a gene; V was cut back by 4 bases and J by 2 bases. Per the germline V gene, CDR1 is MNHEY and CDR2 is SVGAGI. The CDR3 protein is CASSSGGMGNQPQHF. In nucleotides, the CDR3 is TGTGCCAGCAGTTCAGGGGGCATGGGCAATCAGCCCCAGCATTTT.

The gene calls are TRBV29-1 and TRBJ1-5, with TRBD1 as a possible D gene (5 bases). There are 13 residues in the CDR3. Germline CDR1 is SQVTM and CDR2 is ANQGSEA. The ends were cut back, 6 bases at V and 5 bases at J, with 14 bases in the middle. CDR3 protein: CSVSPGGDQPQHF. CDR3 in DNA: TGCAGCGTATCCCCTGGGGGGGATCAGCCCCAGCATTTT.

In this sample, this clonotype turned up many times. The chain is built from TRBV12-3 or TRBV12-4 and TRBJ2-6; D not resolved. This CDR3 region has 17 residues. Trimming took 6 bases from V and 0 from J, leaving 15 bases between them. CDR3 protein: CASSRSNAYSGANVLTF. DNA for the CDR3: TGTGCCAGCAGCCGATCCAATGCTTACTCTGGGGCCAACGTCCTGACTTTC.

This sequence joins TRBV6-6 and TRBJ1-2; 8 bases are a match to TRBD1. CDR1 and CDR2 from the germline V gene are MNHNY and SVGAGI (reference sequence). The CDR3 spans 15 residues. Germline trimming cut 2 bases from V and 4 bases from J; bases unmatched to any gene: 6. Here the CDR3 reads CASSYEPGQVYGYTF. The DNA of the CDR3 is TGTGCCAGCAGTTACGAACCGGGACAGGTCTATGGCTACACCTTC.

The CDR3: CSASTGSSYNEQFF. CDR3 DNA sequence: TGCAGTGCTAGCACAGGGAGCTCCTACAATGAGCAGTTCTTC. The chain is built from TRBV20-1 and TRBJ2-1; perhaps TRBD1 as D (6 bases). The germline CDR1 and CDR2 sequences are DFQATT and SNEGSKA (reference sequence). The CDR3 runs to 14 residues. The V end lost 3 bases, the J end lost 0 bases, and 9 bases lay between the germline ends.